These T cell receptor beta chains were read from a single sample in a study of T-cell reconstitution after alpha-beta-depleted transplantation in children. TCRdb reprocessed the PCR reads via MiXCR and lists one record per CDR3 protein. The data contain 350,000 to 450,000 distinct CDR3 sequences, about an eighth of them seen just once; the ten biggest clones take up about 4%. Material: PBMCs, obtained from the stem cell graft. The receptor source for this set is a human donor who donated a stem cell graft to a child with Fanconi anemia. Both conserved end residues are part of each CDR3. Fields, in order: clone size, D gene, J gene, V gene, CDR3 DNA, CDR3 protein. The D gene is left open where the match is weak. A row's size may be missing; if present it is once, few, many or a size class.

>many|NA|TRBJ2-7|TRBV10-3
TGTGCCATCAGTGAGGAGGGTCGCGAGCGGTACTTC
CAISEEGRERYF
>few|TRBD2|TRBJ2-5|TRBV9
TGTGCCAGCAGCGTCCAAGCGGGGGGAAGCCAAGAGACCCAGTACTTC
CASSVQAGGSQETQYF
>few|NA|TRBJ2-1|TRBV12-3/TRBV12-4
TGTGCCAGCAGTCCCTTCCACGGGGGTGAGCAGTTCTTC
CASSPFHGGEQFF
>many|NA|TRBJ2-1|TRBV2
TGTGCCAGCCGCGAAGGGATCAACGAGCAGTTCTTC
CASREGINEQFF
>many|NA|TRBJ2-2|TRBV12-3/TRBV12-4
TGTGCCAGCAGTTTAGTGGCGGTTACCGGGGAGCTGTTTTTT
CASSLVAVTGELFF
>many|TRBD1|TRBJ2-7|TRBV25-1
TGTGCCAGCAGTGATCCTGGGACAGACTCCTACGAGCAGTACTTC
CASSDPGTDSYEQYF
>many|NA|TRBJ1-3|TRBV12-3/TRBV12-4
TGTGCCAGCAGTACCCACGGGACCCAAGGAAACACCATATATTTT
CASSTHGTQGNTIYF
>NA|NA|TRBJ1-5|TRBV2
TGTGCCAGCAGTGAGCGGGGGTACGGCAATCAGCCCCAGCATTTT
CASSERGYGNQPQHF
>NA|TRBD1|TRBJ2-5|TRBV3-1
TGTGCCAGCAGCCAAGGATCTCAGGGGGTAGAGACCCAGTACTTC
CASSQGSQGVETQYF
>many|NA|TRBJ2-7|TRBV4-2
TGTGCCAGCAGCCAAGATTTGGGGGTGGGGTACGAGCAGTACTTC
CASSQDLGVGYEQYF
>many|NA|TRBJ2-2|TRBV5-1
TGCGCCAGCAGCTTGGAGGCCCCGGGACAGAACACCGGGGAGCTGTTTTTT
CASSLEAPGQNTGELFF
>NA|NA|TRBJ2-3|TRBV5-1
TGCGCCAGCAGCAGTGCTACAGATACGCAGTATTTT
CASSSATDTQYF
>few|TRBD1|TRBJ2-3|TRBV7-2
TGTGCCAGGAGCCCCAGACAGGGTGGGTCCACAGATACGCAGTATTTT
CARSPRQGGSTDTQYF
>few|NA|TRBJ1-1|TRBV5-1
TGCGCCAGCAGCAAACAGGGAGGGAACACTGAAGCTTTCTTT
CASSKQGGNTEAFF
>NA|NA|TRBJ1-1|TRBV9
TGTGCCAGCAGCGTAGGGGTGTTCGGGAACACTGAAGCTTTCTTT
CASSVGVFGNTEAFF
>NA|TRBD1|TRBJ2-2|TRBV7-2
TGTGCCAGCAGCCCTAGACAGGGGATAAACACCGGGGAGCTGTTTTTT
CASSPRQGINTGELFF
>NA|NA|TRBJ2-5|TRBV7-2
TGTGCCAGCAGCTTAGCCGGGCAGGGCGTTGGGGAGACCCAGTACTTC
CASSLAGQGVGETQYF
>NA|NA|TRBJ2-4|TRBV19
TGTGCCAGTAGGGGTCCAGCGTCGGGTGTAAACATTCAGTACTTC
CASRGPASGVNIQYF
>NA|NA|TRBJ1-2|TRBV12-3/TRBV12-4
TGTGCCAGCACCTTAGGTCCCAGGACGGGTAAAGGCTACACCTTC
CASTLGPRTGKGYTF
>once|NA|TRBJ2-1|TRBV5-1
TGCGCCAGCAGCTGGCAGGGCCCATCCTACAATGAGCAGTTCTTC
CASSWQGPSYNEQFF
>NA|NA|TRBJ2-1|TRBV28
TGTGCCAGCAGTTATGCCCCTTCCAATGAGCAGTTCTTC
CASSYAPSNEQFF
>NA|NA|TRBJ1-6|TRBV6-6
TGTGCCAGCAGACCGGACGGGTCTTCACCCCTCCACTTT
CASRPDGSSPLHF
>NA|TRBD1|TRBJ2-1|TRBV12-3/TRBV12-4
TGTGCCAGCAGTTTTGACAGGGGGAATGAGCAGTTCTTC
CASSFDRGNEQFF
>NA|NA|TRBJ2-3|TRBV6-5
TGTGACAGCAGTTACTCGACAGGCCTTTCCACAGATACGCAGTATTTT
CDSSYSTGLSTDTQYF
>few|NA|TRBJ1-1|TRBV6-5
TGTGCCAGCAGTTACTCGACGTCCCACAGCATGAACACTGAAGCTTTCTTT
CASSYSTSHSMNTEAFF
>NA|TRBD1|TRBJ1-1|TRBV20-1
TGCAGTGCTTGGTGGGACAGGGGATACTTGGGCACTGAAGCTTTCTTT
CSAWWDRGYLGTEAFF
>many|TRBD1|TRBJ2-7|TRBV10-3
TGTGCCGCTTCCGGGACAGGGGGTACCTACGAGCAGTACTTC
CAASGTGGTYEQYF
>many|TRBD2|TRBJ2-1|TRBV12-5
TGTGCTAGTGGTTTAGCGGGGGGTACTGAGCAGTTCTTC
CASGLAGGTEQFF
>many|NA|TRBJ2-5|TRBV4-3
TGCGCCAGCAGCCAAGGGTGGGGTCAGGAGACCCAGTACTTC
CASSQGWGQETQYF
>many|NA|TRBJ2-1|TRBV7-2
TGTGCCAGCAGCTCCAGGGTCTACAATGAGCAGTTCTTC
CASSSRVYNEQFF
>NA|TRBD1|TRBJ2-5|TRBV27
TGTGCCAGCAGAACCAACCGGGACAGCGTGAACTTC
CASRTNRDSVNF
>few|NA|TRBJ1-6|TRBV5-1
TGCGCCAGCAGGGACTATACGGAGGGCGGTAATTCACCCCTCCACTTT
CASRDYTEGGNSPLHF
>many|NA|TRBJ2-5|TRBV5-1
TGCGCCAGCAGCTTGGAGTTTACAGGTGACCAAGAGACCCAGTACTTC
CASSLEFTGDQETQYF
>few|TRBD2|TRBJ2-1|TRBV6-2/TRBV6-3
TGTGCCAGCAGTTACCTCCTAGCGGGGGGTGAGCAGTTCTTC
CASSYLLAGGEQFF
>NA|NA|TRBJ1-2|TRBV6-5
TGTGCCAGCAGAATTAGAGCTAACTATGGCTACACCTTC
CASRIRANYGYTF
>NA|NA|TRBJ1-2|TRBV11-2
TGTGCCAGCAGCTCCCGACCGGGGGGATACTATGGCTACACCTTC
CASSSRPGGYYGYTF
>NA|NA|TRBJ2-3|TRBV27
TGTGCCAGCAGTTCCACCCGTACGCAGTATTTT
CASSSTRTQYF
>NA|NA|TRBJ2-7|TRBV20-1
TGCAGTGCTATCCAGTGGGGAGGTAGCTCCTACGAGCAGTACTTC
CSAIQWGGSSYEQYF
>many|NA|TRBJ2-3|TRBV30
TGTGCCTGGAGTGTACAAGATACGCAGTATTTT
CAWSVQDTQYF
>NA|NA|TRBJ1-1|TRBV2
TGTGCCAGCAGTAGGGACATGGGGACTGAAGCTTTCTTT
CASSRDMGTEAFF
>many|TRBD2|TRBJ2-1|TRBV7-9
TGTGCCAGCAGCTCCGGGACTAGCGGGGTCAATGAGCAGTTCTTC
CASSSGTSGVNEQFF
>few|TRBD1|TRBJ2-1|TRBV27
TGTGCCAGCAGCTTAAGGACAGGACCCTACAATGAGCAGTTCTTC
CASSLRTGPYNEQFF
>few|NA|TRBJ2-3|TRBV15
TGTGCCACCAGCATATACTTAGGGGCAGATACGCAGTATTTT
CATSIYLGADTQYF
>many|NA|TRBJ2-1|TRBV6-1
TGTGCCAGCAGGCTAGCAGGGTCCGACAATGAGCAGTTCTTC
CASRLAGSDNEQFF
>NA|TRBD1|TRBJ1-1|TRBV15
TGTGCCACCAGCAGTAACAGGGGCATGAACACTGAAGCTTTCTTT
CATSSNRGMNTEAFF